This TCR beta chain was captured by sequencing in a study of immune evolution from preneoplasia to lung adenocarcinoma. The V gene end was trimmed by 4 bases and the J gene end by 2 bases; junction bases not matched to a gene: 4. Germline V CDR1 and CDR2: SGHNT, YYREEE (reference sequence). The CDR3 sequence is 14 residues long. The table came from immunoSEQ multiplex PCR; TCRdb's copy has only in-frame clones and leaves some out. The sample includes over 6,000 clones, approximately 78% of them seen just once. The source is a person aged 45 to 59 with lung adenocarcinoma. The sample was FFPE invasive lung adenocarcinoma tissue. This chain connects TRBV5-4 to TRBJ2-7; 9 nucleotides match TRBD1. The DNA of the CDR3 is TGTGCCAGCAGCCGGACAGGGGCCGCCTACGAGCAGTACTTC. It translates to CASSRTGAAYEQYF.